This TCR beta chain was sequenced during a study of T cells in Graves' hyperthyroidism and ophthalmopathy. This clonotype was seen a handful of times. This CDR3 contains 17 residues. After removal of 5 bases from V and 2 bases from J, the junction contained 11 bases not matched to a gene. Germline V gene sequence: CDR1 LGHNT, CDR2 FRNRAP. RNA transcripts served as the template for amplifying TCR beta CDR3 regions. HTBI primers were the set used in a first-round RT-PCR of the TCR CDR3. MiXCR was run by TCRdb on the multiplex PCR reads, yielding one entry per CDR3 protein. The sample yields some 380,000 distinct CDR3 sequences, about 14% seen once.

Specimen: blood. The receptor was isolated from a man aged 30 to 39 with Graves' hyperthyroidism that later progressed to Graves' ophthalmopathy. The chain combines TRBV12-5 with TRBJ2-5; the match to TRBD2 covers 10 bases. CDR3 coding DNA: TGTGCTAGTGGTCTGCTCCCGACTAGCGGGTCTCAAGAGACCCAGTACTTC. It codes for CASGLLPTSGSQETQYF.